Below, 31 T cell receptor beta chains from the same sample are listed, as sequenced in a study of CXCR3-negative and CXCR3-positive naive CD8 T cells. No antigen has been identified for these receptors. With UMI labels, 5' RACE was used to prepare the TRB cDNA libraries. From its re-call of the 5' RACE reads, TCRdb lists each CDR3 protein once, without DNA. The sample table sets out some 150,000 distinct CDR3 sequences. Study-wide results and caveats: CXCR3-positive naive cells carried more hydrophobic TRB CDR3s than CXCR3-negative naive cells did.

The specimen was naive CXCR3+ CD8+ T cells from blood. Subset: CD45RO-CCR7+CD27+CD95- naive CD8+ T cells expressing CXCR3 (TNR3+). Receptor source: a human donor in good health. Some clones in this sample may be carry-over from other donors' samples.

J is TRBJ2-5 and V is TRBV7-3. CDR3 size: 13 residues. Per the germline V gene, CDR1 is SGHTA and CDR2 is FQGTGA. The CDR3 region is CASSFGNGETQYF.

The V call is TRBV4-1, the J call TRBJ2-2. Germline V lookup: CDR1 MGHRA, CDR2 YSYEKL. The CDR3 extends over 14 amino acids. CDR3 residues: CASSQGVGTGELFF.

V usage is TRBV19 and J usage is TRBJ1-5; TCRdb's D call of TRBD1 is untestable without DNA. The CDR3 length is 17 residues. Germline V gives CDR1 LNHDA, CDR2 SQIVND (reference sequence). The CDR3: CASSPSSGRYSNQPQHF.

The chain carries TRBV12-3 or TRBV12-4 and TRBJ1-1; the D gene TCRdb calls, TRBD1, cannot be checked with no DNA. This CDR3 contains 15 residues. The CDR3: CASSTTMGVGTEAFF.

The chain couples TRBV13 to TRBJ2-7; the TCRdb D gene call, TRBD2, has no DNA to confirm it. The germline V gene has CDR1 PRHDT and CDR2 FYEKMQ (reference sequence). This CDR3 comprises 15 residues. CDR3 amino acids: CASSIKRTSGYEQYF.

V and J are TRBV7-2 and TRBJ2-7; TCRdb's D call of TRBD1 is untestable without DNA. The CDR3 consists of 15 residues. CDR1 and CDR2 (germline): SGHTA, FQGNSA. The CDR3 sequence is CASSLLGTAPYEQYF.

This chain connects TRBV7-9 to TRBJ2-1; without DNA, the TCRdb call of TRBD2 cannot be checked. The V gene's germline CDR1 is SEHNR and CDR2 FQNEAQ (reference sequence). The CDR3 consists of 15 residues. The CDR3 loop reads CASSLASGRENEQFF.

This chain uses TRBV27 with TRBJ2-7; with no DNA, the TCRdb D assignment of TRBD2 cannot be verified. Germline loops: CDR1 MNHEY, CDR2 SMNVEV (reference sequence). CDR3 length: 16 residues. The CDR3 protein is CASSLGLAGGGYEQYF.

The J gene is TRBJ1-5, the V gene TRBV28; TCRdb outputs TRBD1, but without DNA this stays unchecked. Germline V lookup: CDR1 MDHEN, CDR2 SYDVKM. The CDR3 contains 15 residues. The CDR3: CASSPTGGVNQPQHF. The whole variable domain, filled in from reference TRBV28 and TRBJ1-5, reads DVKVTQSSRYLVKRTGEKVFLECVQDMDHENMFWYRQDPGLGLRLIYFSYDVKMKEKGDIPEGYSVSREKKERFSLILESASTNQTSMYLCASSPTGGVNQPQHFGDGTRLSIL.

The chain joins TRBV7-9 to TRBJ2-3. This CDR3 has 12 residues. The germline CDR1 and CDR2 sequences are SEHNR and FQNEAQ (reference sequence). This chain's CDR3 is CASRASDDTHYF.

The chain uses TRBV29-1 and TRBJ2-1; TCRdb selects TRBD1, and the lack of DNA leaves this call unchecked. This CDR3 is built from 14 residues. Germline V CDR1 and CDR2: SQVTM, ANQGSEA. This chain's CDR3 is CSVEDGRGEVEQFF.

This chain uses TRBV9 with TRBJ2-1. The CDR3 has 15 amino acids. Germline CDR1 is SGDLS and CDR2 is YYNGEE. CDR3 in amino acids: CASSVVANPYNEQFF.

This chain uses TRBV29-1 with TRBJ2-7; TCRdb indicates TRBD1, and absent DNA this call remains unverified. CDR1 and CDR2 (germline): SQVTM, ANQGSEA. The CDR3 contains 15 residues. CDR3: CSVEERGQGIYEQYF.

This chain joins TRBV12-3 or TRBV12-4 and TRBJ1-1. There are 16 residues in the CDR3. The CDR3 region is CASSLFRVSGNTEAFF.

The chain couples TRBV29-1 to TRBJ1-2. The V gene's germline CDR1 is SQVTM and CDR2 ANQGSEA. This CDR3 contains 14 residues. CDR3: CSVESQDFSYGYTF.

The chain recombines TRBV7-9 with TRBJ2-7; no DNA is available, so the TRBD1 call from TCRdb remains unchecked. CDR3 length: 16 amino acids. Germline assignment: CDR1 SEHNR and CDR2 FQNEAQ (reference sequence). The CDR3 spells CASSFSTGVAAYEQYF.

The V call is TRBV28, the J call TRBJ1-1. This CDR3 region has 11 residues. CDR1 MDHEN and CDR2 SYDVKM come from the germline V gene. This chain's CDR3 is CASSYRREAFF.

The chain joins TRBV28 to TRBJ2-1; TCRdb returns TRBD2, unconfirmable since there is no DNA. The germline V gene encodes CDR1 MDHEN and CDR2 SYDVKM. The CDR3 runs to 17 residues. The chain's CDR3 is CASSLSPRLAGNNEQFF.

The CDR3 sequence: CASSPQDNEQFF. The chain links TRBV5-6 to TRBJ2-1. The CDR3 runs to 12 residues. From germline, CDR1 is SGHDT and CDR2 YYEEEE. The complete variable domain, with remaining parts taken from reference TRBV5-6 and TRBJ2-1, reads DAGVTQSPTHLIKTRGQQVTLRCSPKSGHDTVSWYQQALGQGPQFIFQYYEEEERQRGNFPDRFSGHQFPNYSSELNVNALLLGDSALYLCASSPQDNEQFFGPGTRLTVL.

The rearrangement links TRBV4-3 to TRBJ2-5; the D gene TCRdb calls, TRBD1, cannot be checked with no DNA. CDR1 is LGHNA and CDR2 is YSLEER in the germline V gene. The CDR3 loop spans 17 amino acids. The CDR3 is CASSLSVGGRGQETQYF.

The chain carries TRBV5-6 and TRBJ2-5; without DNA, the TCRdb call of TRBD2 cannot be checked. Germline-derived CDR1 and CDR2 are SGHDT and YYEEEE. The CDR3 covers 16 residues. The CDR3: CASSSLAASPLETQYF.

The chain carries TRBV29-1 and TRBJ1-1. Germline CDR1 SQVTM, CDR2 ANQGSEA. The CDR3 consists of 11 residues. CDR3 sequence reads: CSVETNTEAFF. Together with reference TRBV29-1 and TRBJ1-1, the CDR3 gives the full variable domain: SAVISQKPSRDICQRGTSLTIQCQVDSQVTMMFWYRQQPGQSLTLIATANQGSEATYESGFVIDKFPISRPNLTFSTLTVSNMSPEDSSIYLCSVETNTEAFFGQGTRLTVV.

The rearrangement links TRBV28 to TRBJ1-1; as DNA is missing, the TRBD1 call by TCRdb cannot be tested. The CDR3 covers 16 residues. Germline values: CDR1 MDHEN, CDR2 SYDVKM. The CDR3 loop is CASVTHRAGPGYEAFF.

The chain joins TRBV7-6 to TRBJ2-7. This CDR3 spans 14 amino acids. Germline CDR1 reads SGHVS; CDR2 reads FNYEAQ. The CDR3 here is CASSSLGSAYEQYF.

This rearrangement joins TRBV20-1 to TRBJ2-7; checking the TCRdb D call of TRBD1 is not possible without DNA. CDR1 and CDR2 (germline): DFQATT, SNEGSKA (reference sequence). The CDR3 covers 13 residues. The CDR3 sequence: CSARGQGYYEQYF.

The chain links TRBV20-1 to TRBJ2-5; TCRdb outputs TRBD1, but without DNA this stays unchecked. Germline V gene lookup returns CDR1 DFQATT and CDR2 SNEGSKA (reference sequence). The CDR3 has 16 residues. The CDR3 loop reads CSAETSGGRGMETQYF.

The CDR3 loop is CASSPGTGGRNEQFF. The chain is built from TRBV14 and TRBJ2-1; without DNA, the TCRdb call of TRBD1 cannot be checked. There are 15 residues in the CDR3. Germline V gives CDR1 SGHDN, CDR2 FVKESK.

V is TRBV12-3 or TRBV12-4 and J is TRBJ2-1; the TRBD1 assignment by TCRdb is unverifiable without DNA. This CDR3 has 14 residues. CDR3 sequence: CASRAGPGGDEQFF.

The chain links TRBV13 to TRBJ2-1; as DNA is missing, the TRBD1 call by TCRdb cannot be tested. Germline values: CDR1 PRHDT, CDR2 FYEKMQ (reference sequence). The CDR3 length is 17 residues. This CDR3 reads CASSSGLRGQGVDEQFF.

J is TRBJ2-6 and V is TRBV2. Germline V lookup: CDR1 SNHLY, CDR2 FYNNEI. CDR3 size: 15 residues. The CDR3 sequence: CASFPQGFGANVLTF. Full variable domain (rest looked up from reference TRBV2 and TRBJ2-6): EPEVTQTPSHQVTQMGQEVILRCVPISNHLYFYWYRQILGQKVEFLVSFYNNEISEKSEIFDDQFSVERPDGSNFTLKIRSTKLEDSAMYFCASFPQGFGANVLTFGAGSRLTVL.

The CDR3 region is CASSSQAGGHNEQFF. The chain recombines TRBV9 with TRBJ2-1; checking the TCRdb D call of TRBD2 is not possible without DNA. CDR3 length: 15 amino acids. CDR1 SGDLS and CDR2 YYNGEE come from the germline V gene.